A selection of T cell receptor beta chains follows, all from one sample in a study of neurological immune-mediated disorders. TCRdb re-derived calls from the 5' RACE reads in MiXCR, one entry per CDR3 protein. The sample records over 65,000 distinct CDR3 sequences, 2% to 3% being singletons. The sequenced sample was PBMCs. The receptors come from a woman between 25 and 40 years old with multiple sclerosis. Each CDR3 is given with its conserved first and last residue. A D gene is named only where the DNA matches it firmly. The size of a clone is reported for some rows only, either as once, few or many, or as a class for expanded clones.

j_gene,abundance,d_gene,v_gene,CDR3aa,CDR3nt
TRBJ1-1,many,.,TRBV2,CASSENTEAFF,TGTGCCAGCTCAGAGAACACTGAAGCTTTCTTT
TRBJ2-2,many,TRBD2,TRBV12-3/TRBV12-4,CASGGGAGGYGELFF,TGTGCCAGCGGTGGAGGAGCGGGAGGGTACGGGGAGCTGTTTTTT
TRBJ2-1,many,TRBD1,TRBV27,CASSLPPWGQGVRWEQFF,TGTGCCAGCAGTTTACCCCCCTGGGGACAGGGAGTGCGTTGGGAGCAGTTCTTC
TRBJ2-7,many,.,TRBV7-2,CASSLEPEGRSNF,TGTGCCAGCAGCTTAGAGCCTGAAGGGCGCAGTAACTTC
TRBJ2-5,many,.,TRBV24-1,CATSAPTVSETQYF,TGTGCCACCAGTGCCCCGACTGTTTCGGAGACCCAGTACTTC
TRBJ1-5,many,.,TRBV6-1,CASSEALMNQPQHF,TGTGCCAGCAGTGAAGCGCTTATGAATCAGCCCCAGCATTTT
TRBJ2-1,many,TRBD2,TRBV27,CASSPPRTRGNEQFF,TGTGCCAGCAGTCCACCCCGGACTAGAGGCAATGAGCAGTTCTTC
TRBJ2-3,many,.,TRBV4-2,CASSRSQVAAGTDTQYF,TGTGCCAGCAGCCGCTCCCAGGTAGCGGCAGGCACAGATACGCAGTATTTT
TRBJ2-7,many,TRBD2,TRBV12-3/TRBV12-4,CASSIPQAGSSYEQYF,TGTGCCAGCAGTATTCCTCAAGCGGGAAGCTCCTACGAGCAGTACTTC
TRBJ1-4,many,.,TRBV7-2,CASRSGTTNEKLFF,TGTGCCAGCAGATCCGGGACAACTAATGAAAAACTGTTTTTT
TRBJ1-1,few,.,TRBV18,CASSPLQEMNTEAFF,TGTGCCAGCTCACCACTACAGGAGATGAACACTGAAGCTTTCTTT
TRBJ2-5,many,.,TRBV5-1,CASSLRDGRQQETQYF,TGCGCCAGCAGCTTAAGGGACGGGCGACAACAAGAGACCCAGTACTTC
TRBJ2-6,many,.,TRBV14,CASGAGTSGANVLTF,TGTGCCAGCGGCGCAGGAACCTCTGGGGCCAACGTCCTGACTTTC
TRBJ1-6,many,TRBD1,TRBV4-3,CASSLEVDRDNSPLHF,TGCGCCAGCAGCCTAGAGGTGGACAGGGATAATTCACCCCTCCACTTT
TRBJ2-1,many,TRBD2,TRBV5-1,CASSLAATSGVYNEQFF,TGCGCCAGCAGCTTGGCCGCGACTAGCGGAGTCTACAATGAGCAGTTCTTC
TRBJ2-7,many,.,TRBV20-1,CSARVGSAAYEQYF,TGCAGTGCTAGAGTGGGGTCGGCGGCCTACGAGCAGTACTTC
TRBJ2-7,many,.,TRBV20-1,CSARDRRQASTYEQYF,TGCAGTGCTAGAGACCGTCGACAGGCGTCAACCTACGAGCAGTACTTC
TRBJ2-5,many,.,TRBV7-9,CASRGAEETQYF,TGTGCCAGCAGAGGTGCGGAAGAGACCCAGTACTTC
TRBJ2-1,many,.,TRBV12-3/TRBV12-4,CASSLDGLLAQFF,TGTGCCAGCAGTTTAGACGGCTTATTAGCGCAGTTCTTC
TRBJ2-1,many,.,TRBV5-1,CASSLLVEAYNEQFF,TGCGCCAGCAGCTTGTTGGTGGAGGCCTACAATGAGCAGTTCTTC
TRBJ1-1,many,TRBD1,TRBV12-3/TRBV12-4,CADETGPLAAFF,TGTGCCGACGAGACAGGGCCATTAGCAGCTTTCTTT
TRBJ2-2,many,.,TRBV20-1,CSARDSPRTAAGELFF,TGCAGTGCTAGAGATTCCCCGAGGACAGCGGCCGGGGAGCTGTTTTTT
TRBJ2-3,many,.,TRBV6-6,CASSFLAGGGISSTDTQYF,TGTGCCAGCAGTTTCCTCGCAGGGGGAGGCATCTCTAGCACAGATACGCAGTATTTT
TRBJ2-3,many,.,TRBV20-1,CSAGGGAGDTQYF,TGCAGTGCGGGGGGCGGGGCTGGAGATACGCAGTATTTT
TRBJ1-1,many,TRBD1,TRBV7-2,CASSLEAGGSTEAFF,TGTGCCAGCAGCTTAGAGGCAGGGGGCTCGACTGAAGCTTTCTTT
TRBJ2-1,many,.,TRBV24-1,CATSEDPLSYNEQFF,TGTGCCACCAGTGAGGACCCCTTGTCCTACAATGAGCAGTTCTTC
TRBJ1-5,many,.,TRBV28,CASSWTDQPQHF,TGTGCCAGCAGTTGGACAGATCAGCCCCAGCATTTT
TRBJ1-1,many,.,TRBV12-3/TRBV12-4,CASSLAGGEAFF,TGTGCCAGCAGTTTAGCGGGGGGGGAAGCTTTCTTT
TRBJ1-6,.,.,TRBV5-5,CASSWGGEESPLHF,TGTGCCAGCAGCTGGGGTGGGGAAGAATCACCCCTCCACTTT
TRBJ1-4,many,TRBD1,TRBV7-2,CASSLVPKHRGPKLFF,TGTGCCAGCAGCTTAGTACCAAAGCACAGGGGTCCTAAACTGTTTTTT